This paragraph reports one TCR beta chain. The table came from immunoSEQ multiplex PCR; TCRdb's copy has only in-frame clones and leaves some out. The table records 250,000 to 300,000 clones, approximately 90% of them present only once. The study drew participants aged about 18 to 89 years from some 23 US areas. The sample comes from a study of blood T cell repertoires in COVID-19. V lost 4 bases to trimming and J lost 7 bases; unmatched junction nucleotides: 7. Germline assignment: CDR1 MNHEY and CDR2 SMNVEV (reference sequence). This CDR3 spans 14 amino acids. V gene TRBV27 combines with J gene TRBJ1-2; TRBD1 matches 9 bases. This receptor was obtained from a man aged 18 to 30 who had recovered from COVID-19. Source material: PBMCs or T cells enriched from blood (not recorded which). DNA for the CDR3: TGTGCCAGCAGTTCCCGGGACAGGGAGCGTGGCTACACCTTC. This translates into CASSSRDRERGYTF.